This TCR beta chain was recovered during a study of T cells in Graves' hyperthyroidism and ophthalmopathy. With V trimmed by 5 bases and J by 6 bases, 0 bases remained unmatched. Germline V lookup: CDR1 SEHNR, CDR2 FQNEAQ (reference sequence). The CDR3 totals 12 residues. Researchers took RNA transcripts and amplified the TCR beta CDR3 regions from them. The HTBI primer set was used in a first-round RT-PCR of the TCR CDR3. In TCRdb, the multiplex PCR reads were re-called with MiXCR into one record per CDR3 protein. Of more than 350,000 distinct CDR3 sequences in the sample, about 15% are singletons; the top ten hold around a fifth. Notes on the study in general: Patients with ophthalmopathy were separated from those with stable hyperthyroidism by a 13 V-J model.

This clonotype was detected many times. Its cognate antigen is unknown. The sequenced material came from blood. The J gene is TRBJ1-5, the V gene TRBV7-9, with 8 bases matching TRBD1. This TCR was recovered from a woman aged 25 to 39 with Graves' ophthalmopathy. The CDR3 DNA follows: TGTGCCAGCAGCGACAGGGGTCAGCCCCAGCATTTT. The encoded protein is CASSDRGQPQHF. Drawing the rest from reference TRBV7-9 and TRBJ1-5, the complete variable domain is DTGVSQNPRHKITKRGQNVTFRCDPISEHNRLYWYRQTLGQGPEFLTYFQNEAQLEKSRLLSDRFSAERPKGSFSTLEIQRTEQGDSAMYLCASSDRGQPQHFGDGTRLSIL.